This T cell receptor (beta chain) was obtained from a study of T cell repertoires in cytomegalovirus infection. Study details: An indication of both CMV infection and matching HLA type came from public TCR beta signatures.

A few counts support this clonotype. Its antigen is unknown. Overall study findings and caveats: HLA-C-restricted CMV-specific TCR beta clonotypes prevailed in the ex vivo response. Cumulative public TCR beta family frequency identified CMV carriers with the relevant HLA.

The CDR3 runs 13 residues. Germline V gives CDR1 MNHEY, CDR2 SVGAGI. V lost 4 bases to trimming and J lost 11 bases, with 17 bases between them. TCRdb analysed the reads with MiXCR anew, one entry per CDR3 protein. The repertoire holds about 230,000 distinct CDR3 sequences, with roughly 6.5% as singletons. This TCR was sampled from a human donor in good health (CMV status not recorded). Some clones in this sample may be carry-over from other donors' samples. V gene TRBV6-5 combines with J gene TRBJ1-2; D is ambiguous. Material: PBMCs. The CDR3 sequence is CASSSLRGVEYTF. In nucleotides, the CDR3 is TGTGCCAGCAGTTCCTTGAGAGGCGTCGAGTACACCTTC.